This T cell receptor beta chain emerged from a study of molecular identifiers for immune sequencing clone quantification. This clonotype was recorded at least ten times. TCRdb processed the PCR reads anew with MiXCR; each CDR3 protein has one entry. The table shows approximately 40,000 distinct CDR3 sequences, with less than 20% occurring only once. The CDR3 extends over 12 amino acids. The V gene's germline CDR1 is MNHNY and CDR2 SVGAGI (reference sequence). Trimming stripped 0 bases from V and 4 bases from J, with 4 bases between. Sequenced material: naive CD8+ T cells from blood, with Jurkat cell RNA spiked in. The subset: FACS-sorted CD8+CD4-CCR7+CD45RA+ naive T cells. The genes are TRBV6-6 and TRBJ2-7, with unresolved D. The receptor comes from a human donor in good health. Some libraries in this study had Jurkat cell RNA spiked in. Here the CDR3 DNA reads TGTGCCAGCAGTTACTCCCAGTACGAGCAGTACTTC. Protein: CASSYSQYEQYF.